The present TCR beta chain was sequenced within a study of cytomegalovirus exposure and HLA in healthy donors. Notes on this clone: No antigen is known for it.

Per the germline V gene, CDR1 is LNHDA and CDR2 is SQIVND (reference sequence). Trimming pared 6 bases from V and 7 bases from J, leaving 15 bases between. The length of the CDR3 is 13 residues. Study results and caveats: Later genetic work tied a missense DCLRE1C variant to beta-chain V and J trimming. Altogether, more than 150 TCR beta chains were recorded as cytomegalovirus-associated. It was taken for granted in presence/absence analyses that sequencing depth across donors was roughly uniform.

PCR used 60 Vbeta primers and 13 Jbeta primers. Sequencing was performed with immunoSEQ multiplex PCR; in TCRdb, only in-frame clones are kept and a portion is missing. The sample lists 140,000 to 150,000 clones, roughly 80% occurring once. V gene TRBV19 combines with J gene TRBJ1-1, with D tentatively TRBD1 (6 bases). The sample consisted of PBMCs. This TCR was recovered from a man in his forties in good health and CMV-seronegative. The CDR3 protein is CASSYDRSNEAFF. DNA for the CDR3: TGTGCCAGTAGCTACGACAGGAGTAATGAAGCTTTCTTT. Filled out from reference TRBV19 and TRBJ1-1, the complete variable domain reads DGGITQSPKYLFRKEGQNVTLSCEQNLNHDAMYWYRQDPGQGLRLIYYSQIVNDFQKGDIAEGYSVSREKKESFPLTVTSAQKNPTAFYLCASSYDRSNEAFFGQGTRLTVV.